Included here is one TCR beta chain sequence, with context. With 0 bases clipped from V and 5 bases from J, the junction kept 9 bases outside the gene matches. The CDR3 totals 17 residues. The germline gives CDR1 MNHEY, CDR2 SMNVEV (reference sequence). The sample is drawn from a study of shared clonotypes between healthy human individuals. Here immunoSEQ multiplex PCR was the method, and the copy in TCRdb shows in-frame clones only, minus some. The table has about 560,000 clones, around 78% seen once. This rearrangement joins TRBV27 to TRBJ2-1; TRBD2 aligns across 8 bases. Material: PBMCs. This clonotype was sampled from a woman aged 35 to 49 in good health. Some clones in this sample may be carry-over from other donors' samples. CDR3 residues: CASSLSPLAGTHNEQFF. CDR3 DNA: TGTGCCAGCAGTTTATCCCCTCTAGCGGGTACTCACAATGAGCAGTTCTTC.